This is a list of T cell receptor beta chains from one sample in a study of blood T cell repertoires in COVID-19. Measured with immunoSEQ multiplex PCR; TCRdb has only the in-frame clones, and not every one. The sample lists around 230,000 clones, around 80% seen once, with around 26% in the top ten. The source material was peripheral blood. These receptor sequences come from a man aged 40-49 years with acute or convalescent COVID-19. CDR3s include the opening cysteine and the closing phenylalanine or tryptophan. The order of the fields is clone size, V gene, J gene, CDR3 protein. Clone size is given for some rows only: seen once, a few or many times, or a class if the clone is expanded.

-,TRBV4-1,TRBJ1-2,CASSQGQGEYYGYTF
once,TRBV6-2/TRBV6-3,TRBJ2-5,CASSNIRGLQETQYF
-,TRBV6-1,TRBJ1-1,CASSDSPNTEAFF
-,TRBV19,TRBJ1-2,CASSMGPSVGYGYTF
-,TRBV19,TRBJ2-7,CASSSRLAEAYEQYF
once,TRBV5-1,TRBJ2-7,CASSSGTSGRFSREQYF
-,TRBV29-1,TRBJ2-7,CSVEDGTSGSPYEQYF
-,TRBV24-1,TRBJ2-1,CATSESSFFAEQFF
-,TRBV7-8,TRBJ1-1,CASSSTGNTEAFF
-,TRBV18,TRBJ2-1,CASSPLSADEQFF
once,TRBV6-2/TRBV6-3,TRBJ1-5,CASSYSAGDQPQHF
-,TRBV28,TRBJ1-4,CASSLSATGGNEKLFF
-,TRBV7-9,TRBJ2-3,CASADRGGTDTQYF
-,TRBV28,TRBJ1-6,CASSFGPPGQGSRSYNSPLHF
few,TRBV5-1,TRBJ2-1,CASSFRTSGSNEQFF